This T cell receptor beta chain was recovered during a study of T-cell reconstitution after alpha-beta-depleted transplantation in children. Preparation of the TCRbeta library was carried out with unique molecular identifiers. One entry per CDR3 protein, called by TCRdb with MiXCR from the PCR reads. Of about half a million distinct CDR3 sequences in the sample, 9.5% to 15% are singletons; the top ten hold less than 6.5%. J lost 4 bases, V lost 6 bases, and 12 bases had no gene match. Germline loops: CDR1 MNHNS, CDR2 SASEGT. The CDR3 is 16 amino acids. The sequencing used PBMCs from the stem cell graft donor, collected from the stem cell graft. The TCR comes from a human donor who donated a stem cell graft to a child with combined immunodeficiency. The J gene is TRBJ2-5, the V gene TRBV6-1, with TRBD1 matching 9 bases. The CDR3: CASSPQPGQGAETQYF. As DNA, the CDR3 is TGTGCCAGCAGCCCTCAGCCGGGACAGGGTGCAGAGACCCAGTACTTC.